This T cell receptor beta chain originates from a study of CD4+ T cells in melanoma. General study points: Diverse differentiation states were reported for melanoma neoantigen-specific CD4+ T cells. A reported correlation linked neoantigen-specific CD4+ T cells to CD8+, macrophage and B cell function.

This CDR3 comprises 13 residues. The V gene's germline CDR1 is SGHRS and CDR2 YFSETQ. Trimming shortened V by 7 bases and J by 7 bases, and 18 bases separated the two germline ends. The data were produced by immunoSEQ multiplex PCR, yet TCRdb's version contains in-frame clones alone and is incomplete. This repertoire shows over 10,000 clones, 60% to 85% found once; its top ten account for 16%. As for this clone: Antigen specificity is unknown.

What was sequenced was cells from a culture (not recorded whether cultured in vitro). The source of this sequence is a human donor with melanoma. This chain connects TRBV5-1 to TRBJ2-7; tentatively, D is TRBD2 (6 bases). The CDR3 protein is CASHEGLRGEQYF. The DNA of the CDR3 is TGCGCCAGCCACGAGGGGCTACGGGGGGAGCAGTACTTC.